This entry lists 14 T cell receptor delta chains sequenced from one sample in a study of gamma-delta T cells after stem cell transplantation. TCRdb reprocessed the RT-PCR reads through CATT. The sample holds 1,500 to 2,000 delta-chain clones, about 15% seen once. Sequenced input: gamma-delta T cells. These receptors all come from a human donor. It is not recorded whose cells these are; they may come from a transplant donor.

This clone is categorized as large. The same CDR3 also results from other DNA sequences found in this sample. This CDR3 reads CACDTSGPCSWDTRQMFF. The CDR3 DNA follows: TGTGCCTGTGACACCTCTGGGCCCTGCTCCTGGGACACCCGACAGATGTTTTTC. The chain couples TRDV2 to TRDJ3, with D possibly TRDD3 on 5 matching bases. Germline loops: CDR1 GEAIGNYY, CDR2 EKD. This CDR3 has 18 amino acids. V was shortened by 0 bases and J by 0 bases, with 11 bases between the two germline ends.

The sample holds a few counts of this clone. The genes are TRDV2 and TRDJ1, with 13 positions matching TRDD3. With V trimmed by 3 bases and J by 2 bases, 5 bases remained unmatched. Per germline, CDR1 GEAIGNYY and CDR2 EKD. The CDR3 consists of 16 residues. The CDR3 loop reads CACDALLGDTTDKLIF. The CDR3 nucleotides read TGTGCCTGTGACGCATTACTGGGGGATACGACCGATAAACTCATCTTT.

In regard to this clone: For this DNA, TCRdb reports the protein of a much larger clone, which diverges at residue 13, most likely from a read error; the protein presented here is translated directly from the DNA. The chain links TRDV1 to TRDJ1; tentatively, D is TRDD3 (5 bases). The V end lost 1 base, the J end lost 2 bases, and 20 bases lay between the germline ends. The length of the CDR3 is 18 residues. Germline CDR1 TSWWSYY, CDR2 QGS. This CDR3 is CALGEPSLCNWFTDKLIF. CDR3 in DNA: TGTGCTCTTGGGGAACCCTCCCTTTGTAACTGGTTTACCGATAAACTCATCTTT.

As concerns this clone: This clone may be a read error of a much larger clone one base away. The chain employs TRDV2 and TRDJ3; 7 bases agree with TRDD3. The germline gives CDR1 GEAIGNYY, CDR2 EKD. The CDR3 runs to 19 residues. V lost 0 bases to trimming and J lost 0 bases; unmatched junction nucleotides: 7. The CDR3 spells CACDTVLGTSSWDTRQMFF. The DNA for the CDR3 is TGTGCCTGTGACACCGTACTGGGGACCTCCTCCTGGGACACCCGACAGATGTTTTTC.

Concerning this clone itself: Since a far larger clone is one base different, this is likely a read error. This CDR3 is also generated by other DNA sequences in the sample. The chain couples TRDV1 to TRDJ1; D possibly matches TRDD2 or TRDD3 (5 bases each). Looked up from germline, CDR1 is TSWWSYY and CDR2 is QGS. The CDR3 spans 19 residues. V was pared by 5 bases and J by 2 bases, with 27 bases between. CDR3 protein: CALGTPPSTLVRPTDKLIF. CDR3 coding DNA: TGTGCTCTTGGGACTCCCCCTTCTACACTGGTACGCCCTACCGATAAACTCATCTTT.

The sample holds a few counts of this clone. This DNA's translation and the protein TCRdb lists, from a much larger clone, do not match at residue 15, likely due to a read error; the protein shown is translated from the DNA. This sequence joins TRDV2 and TRDJ3; 12 bases match TRDD3. Germline values: CDR1 GEAIGNYY, CDR2 EKD. This CDR3 contains 18 residues. The CDR3 region is CACDALLGDTRDTRRMFF. The CDR3 DNA reads as TGTGCCTGTGACGCCTTACTGGGGGATACCCGGGACACCCGACGGATGTTTTTC.

This clone is labeled as large. The chain links TRDV2 to TRDJ3; 7 bases fit TRDD3. The germline CDR1 and CDR2 sequences are GEAIGNYY and EKD. V lost 0 bases to trimming and J lost 2 bases; unmatched junction nucleotides: 0. This CDR3 is built from 16 residues. DNA for the CDR3: TGTGCCTGTGACACCTGGGGGACCTGGGACACCCGACAGATGTTTTTC. This translates into CACDTWGTWDTRQMFF.

As regards this clone: A far larger clone is just one base off, so this is likely a read error. The chain employs TRDV1 and TRDJ1, with 10 bases matching TRDD3. CDR1 TSWWSYY and CDR2 QGS come from the germline V gene. The CDR3 spans 22 residues. V gave up 2 bases and J gave up 0 bases; unmatched junction bases: 21. This CDR3 is CALGELLCDWGMCRVHTDKLIF. The DNA of the CDR3 is TGTGCTCTTGGGGAATTGTTATGCGACTGGGGGATGTGCAGGGTCCACACCGATAAACTCATCTTT.

Points on this clone: Sequence at one end of the junction differs from germline and may be a read error. This chain joins TRDV2 and TRDJ3; D might be TRDD2 (7 bases). This CDR3 spans 18 amino acids. Germline V lookup: CDR1 GEAIGNYY, CDR2 EKD. The CDR3 region has the DNA TGTGCCTGTGACACCGTGGGGATGCCTTCCTGGTACACCCTACAGATGTTTTTC. Protein sequence: CACDTVGMPSWYTLQMFF.

About this clone itself: A clone one base away is much larger, so this may be a read error. The V gene is TRDV1, the J gene TRDJ1; 10 bases agree with TRDD3. The junction had 22 bases not matched to a gene; V was cut back by 2 bases and J by 1 base. This CDR3 region has 22 residues. Germline CDR1 TSWWSYY, CDR2 QGS. CDR3 DNA sequence: TGTGCTCTTGGGGAAAGCCCCACATCTTATTACTGGGGGATCAGGGGCACCGATAAACTCATCTTT. As protein: CALGESPTSYYWGIRGTDKLIF.

This clone was observed a few times. This sequence joins TRDV2 and TRDJ1; D possibly corresponds to TRDD3 (6 bases). The CDR3 contains 20 residues. Germline values: CDR1 GEAIGNYY, CDR2 EKD. V was cut by 3 bases and J by 0 bases, with 28 bases left in between. The CDR3 coding sequence is TGTGCCTGTGACGCCCGTATTCCCAGTACTGGGTACTTTTACACCGATAAACTCATCTTT. As protein: CACDARIPSTGYFYTDKLIF.

A few counts support this clone. A read error may be the cause here, since a much bigger clone is one base away. The chain is built from TRDV1 and TRDJ1, with 7 bases aligning to TRDD3. This CDR3 comprises 24 residues. Germline-derived CDR1 and CDR2 are TSWWSYY and QGS. V shed 0 bases, J shed 0 bases, and the junction held 28 bases outside the gene matches. CDR3 DNA: TGTGCTCTTGGGGAACTAAGGAGGGGGGGTAGTGCCTTGAGGGATACTCCGTACACCGATAAACTCATCTTT. Translation: CALGELRRGGSALRDTPYTDKLIF.

This clone turned up a few times. A much larger clone lies a single base off, so this may be a read error. The sample contains more than one DNA sequence encoding this CDR3. This chain joins TRDV1 and TRDJ1, with TRDD3 matching 11 bases. Germline V gene lookup returns CDR1 TSWWSYY and CDR2 QGS. J gave up 0 bases and V 1 base, and 19 bases lay outside the gene matches. The length of the CDR3 is 22 residues. CDR3 loop: CALGERLPYSMYWGIYTDKLIF. The CDR3 DNA reads as TGTGCTCTTGGGGAACGGCTTCCTTACTCCATGTACTGGGGGATATACACCGATAAACTCATCTTT.

This clone is termed medium-sized. The sample contains more than one DNA sequence encoding this CDR3. The rearrangement uses TRDV1 and TRDJ1; 10 bases are a match to TRDD3. Trimming at V came to 2 bases and at J to 1 base, leaving 31 bases not matched to a gene. The CDR3 loop spans 25 amino acids. Per the germline V gene, CDR1 is TSWWSYY and CDR2 is QGS. This CDR3 reads CALGERGLPPFLLAAYWGITDKLIF. CDR3 DNA: TGTGCTCTTGGGGAAAGGGGTCTTCCCCCTTTCCTACTAGCCGCGTACTGGGGGATCACCGATAAACTCATCTTT.